A selection of T cell receptor beta chains follows, all from one sample in a study of lymphopenia after photon versus proton radiotherapy. Sequenced by immunoSEQ multiplex PCR; TCRdb stores in-frame clones only, minus some. Of 15,000 to 20,000 clones listed, 80% to 95% are singletons. The sample here was peripheral blood, taken from a patient treated with photon-based radiotherapy. These TCRs come from a middle-aged woman with cholangiocarcinoma. The CDR3 runs from the conserved cysteine through the conserved F or W. Fields, in order: J gene, V gene, CDR3 protein.

J: TRBJ2-3; V: TRBV10-1; CDR3: CASSESAGTQYF
J: TRBJ2-1; V: TRBV7-2; CDR3: CASSLALPSGSMYEQFF
J: TRBJ2-2; V: TRBV6-1; CDR3: CASSPLAGGTGELFF
J: TRBJ1-1; V: TRBV25-1; CDR3: CASSEGGVNTEAFF
J: TRBJ1-2; V: TRBV29-1; CDR3: CSVEDLDKWPNYGYTF
J: TRBJ2-1; V: TRBV2; CDR3: CASSAERGGLGQFF
J: TRBJ1-2; V: TRBV6-5; CDR3: CASSSSLVGGYTF
J: TRBJ2-7; V: TRBV30; CDR3: CAWSPRTGTYEQYF
J: TRBJ2-1; V: TRBV6-1; CDR3: CASSAWRGAVNEQFF
J: TRBJ2-1; V: TRBV15; CDR3: CATSREEDEQFF
J: TRBJ2-1; V: TRBV18; CDR3: CASSPPSQSNNEQFF
J: TRBJ2-7; V: TRBV2; CDR3: CASSVEGYEQYF
J: TRBJ2-7; V: TRBV29-1; CDR3: CSVEWDSPYEQYF
J: TRBJ1-5; V: TRBV27; CDR3: CASSLQGGSNQPQHF
J: TRBJ2-3; V: TRBV27; CDR3: CASSLELAGASDTQYF
J: TRBJ2-7; V: TRBV29-1; CDR3: CSVRLASSYEQYF
J: TRBJ1-2; V: TRBV6-1; CDR3: CASSEGASWTRGYTF